A single sample gave rise to the 3 T cell receptor beta chains below, sequenced in a study of blood T cell repertoires in COVID-19. Data came from immunoSEQ multiplex PCR; TCRdb stores just in-frame clones and leaves some out. The sample has over 250,000 clones; about 83% are singletons. Sequencing input: peripheral blood. All receptors come from a woman aged 45-65 years who had recovered from COVID-19.

The chain joins TRBV4-2 to TRBJ1-1; D may be TRBD1 (5 bases). The CDR3 extends over 16 amino acids. CDR1 and CDR2 from the germline V gene are LGHNA and YNFKEQ. V was trimmed by 0 bases and J by 4 bases, leaving 15 bases between them. Here the CDR3 DNA reads TGTGCCAGCAGCCAAGATGATCTAGGGGTGGGCACTGAAGCTTTCTTT. Its translation is CASSQDDLGVGTEAFF.

This clone was recorded a few times. The rearrangement links TRBV7-2 to TRBJ1-1; TRBD1 matches 8 bases. With V trimmed by 5 bases and J by 7 bases, 6 bases remained unmatched. There are 13 residues in the CDR3. The germline V gene encodes CDR1 SGHTA and CDR2 FQGNSA. CDR3 in DNA: TGTGCCAGCAGCGGACAGGGCGGGGGTGAAGCTTTCTTT. Protein product: CASSGQGGGEAFF. The full variable domain, in which reference TRBV7-2 and TRBJ1-1 provide the parts outside the CDR3, is GAGVSQSPSNKVTEKGKDVELRCDPISGHTALYWYRQSLGQGLEFLIYFQGNSAPDKSGLPSDRFSAERTGGSVSTLTIQRTQQEDSAVYLCASSGQGGGEAFFGQGTRLTVV.

This clone was picked up one time. The V and J genes are TRBV28 and TRBJ1-5; 9 positions match TRBD1. The V and J ends lost 6 bases and 7 bases, in that order; junction bases with no gene match: 7. This CDR3 contains 14 residues. Per germline, CDR1 MDHEN and CDR2 SYDVKM. CDR3 protein: CASRLTGGGQPQHF. DNA of the CDR3: TGTGCCAGCAGACTCACAGGGGGCGGGCAGCCCCAGCATTTT.